The rows below give T cell receptor beta chains drawn from one sample of a study of cytomegalovirus exposure and HLA in healthy donors. TCRdb keeps only in-frame clones here, not all; method: immunoSEQ multiplex PCR. The top ten hold 2.5% to 3% of the sample, which has about 110,000 clones, about 64% seen once. The sequencing input was PBMCs. The receptors come from a female donor in good health and CMV-seronegative. Each CDR3 is given with its conserved first and last residue. The D gene is left open where the match is weak. A row's size may be missing; if present it is once, few, many or a size class.

NA	16	TRBV7-8	TRBJ2-1	NA	TGTGCCAGCAGCCGTGGACCGGGGTCTACAAGCAATGAGCAGTTCTTC	CASSRGPGSTSNEQFF
NA	14	TRBV6-6	TRBJ2-1	NA	TGTGCCAGCACCTTAGCGGACTCCTACAATGAGCAGTTCTTC	CASTLADSYNEQFF
NA	17	TRBV5-1	TRBJ2-7	TRBD2	TGCGCCAGCAGCTTGTCATACGGGACTAGCAGGTCCTACGAGCAGTACTTC	CASSLSYGTSRSYEQYF
NA	17	TRBV28	TRBJ2-5	TRBD2	TGTGCCAGCAGTTTACGGGGACTAGCGGGAGGTAAAGAGACCCAGTACTTC	CASSLRGLAGGKETQYF
few	17	TRBV21-1	TRBJ2-7	NA	TGTGCCAGCAGCAAGAAGACCGCGGAGGAGGGGTCCTACGAGCAGTACTTC	CASSKKTAEEGSYEQYF
few	13	TRBV28	TRBJ1-2	NA	TGTGCCAGCAGGCCTACAGGGTACTATGGCTACACCTTC	CASRPTGYYGYTF
NA	15	TRBV28	TRBJ1-1	NA	TGTGCCAGCAGTTTATGGTTACAGGGGAACACTGAAGCTTTCTTT	CASSLWLQGNTEAFF
few	14	TRBV19	TRBJ2-7	TRBD1	TGTGCCAGTTGGGACGGGACAGGGTCGGGCGAGCAGTACTTC	CASWDGTGSGEQYF
NA	17	TRBV7-2	TRBJ1-6	TRBD1	TGTGCCAGCAGCTTAGCGCCGCAGGGGGCAGGAAATTCACCCCTCCACTTT	CASSLAPQGAGNSPLHF
NA	14	TRBV9	TRBJ2-7	TRBD2	TGTGCCAGCAGCAGACTAGCGGGGTCCTACGAGCAGTACTTC	CASSRLAGSYEQYF
NA	15	TRBV11-2	TRBJ1-4	NA	TGTGCCAGCAGCTTAGGGGCCTCAACTAATGAAAAACTGTTTTTT	CASSLGASTNEKLFF
NA	16	TRBV4-1	TRBJ2-3	NA	TGCGCCAGCAGCCAAGTCGGTGGGACTAGCACAGATACGCAGTATTTT	CASSQVGGTSTDTQYF
few	15	TRBV7-9	TRBJ2-1	TRBD1	TGTGCCAGCAGCTTAGCGCCCGGGACAGGGGTTGAGCAGTTCTTC	CASSLAPGTGVEQFF
NA	15	TRBV5-4	TRBJ2-3	NA	TGTGCCAGCAGCTTTCATGCGGGCTTCCCCGGTACGCAGTATTTT	CASSFHAGFPGTQYF
few	14	TRBV7-8	TRBJ2-7	NA	TGTGCCAGCAGCTTAGGGACAGAGGATTACGAGCAGTACTTC	CASSLGTEDYEQYF
NA	13	TRBV11-3	TRBJ1-1	NA	TGTGCCAGCTCACGGGAAATGAACACTGAAGCTTTCTTT	CASSREMNTEAFF
NA	15	TRBV4-2	TRBJ2-6	NA	TGTGCCAGCAGCCGCCGGGGGTCTGGGGCCAACGTCCTGACTTTC	CASSRRGSGANVLTF
NA	13	TRBV5-4	TRBJ2-1	TRBD2	TGTGCCAGTAGCGGGAGTTCCTACAATGAGCAGTTCTTC	CASSGSSYNEQFF
once	13	TRBV7-3	TRBJ1-1	NA	TGTGCCAGCAGCTTAGTGGGGAGGACTGAAGCTTTCTTT	CASSLVGRTEAFF
many	14	TRBV7-2	TRBJ2-2	TRBD1	TGTGCCAGCAGCTTAGTAAGGGGACAGGGCGAGCTGTTTTTT	CASSLVRGQGELFF
NA	15	TRBV4-2	TRBJ1-2	TRBD1	TGTGCCAGCACAAGTACAGGGGACCCTCTCTATGGCTACACCTTC	CASTSTGDPLYGYTF
once	15	TRBV6-5	TRBJ2-3	TRBD2	TGTGCCAGCGGCTCACTAGCGGGTGTTACAGATACGCAGTATTTT	CASGSLAGVTDTQYF
few	16	TRBV5-1	TRBJ2-2	NA	TGCGCCAGCAGCTTGAGGTCTAGCGAGTCCACCGGGGAGCTGTTTTTT	CASSLRSSESTGELFF
NA	12	TRBV11-3	TRBJ2-3	NA	TGTGCCAGCAGCCGCACTTCAGATACGCAGTATTTT	CASSRTSDTQYF
NA	15	TRBV19	TRBJ2-3	NA	TGTGCCAGTAGTATTGACTCCTCTAGCACAGATACGCAGTATTTT	CASSIDSSSTDTQYF
NA	14	TRBV15	TRBJ2-7	NA	TGTGCCACCAGCAGAGACAGGGCGGTATACGAGCAGTACTTC	CATSRDRAVYEQYF
NA	13	TRBV6-1	TRBJ2-7	NA	TGTGCCAGCCCGACGGACTATTCACACGAGCAGTACTTC	CASPTDYSHEQYF
NA	16	TRBV30	TRBJ2-2	TRBD2	TGTGCCTGGAGTGTACGGGCTAGCGGGAGGAGGGGGGAGCTGTTTTTT	CAWSVRASGRRGELFF
NA	14	TRBV7-9	TRBJ2-7	NA	TGTGCCAGCAGCTTAAGTCAGGGTCCCTACGAGCAGTACTTC	CASSLSQGPYEQYF
NA	16	TRBV10-1	TRBJ2-3	TRBD1	TGCGCCAGCAGTGAGTTTTTCAGGGGGCCCACAGATACGCAGTATTTT	CASSEFFRGPTDTQYF
NA	12	TRBV28	TRBJ2-7	TRBD1	TGTGCCAGCAGACGCGGACAGGGCGAGCAGTACTTC	CASRRGQGEQYF
few	14	TRBV29-1	TRBJ2-1	TRBD1	TGCAGCGTGGCTGGGACAGGGTGGATTAATGAGCAGTTCTTC	CSVAGTGWINEQFF
NA	15	TRBV2	TRBJ1-5	NA	TGTGCCAGCAGTGAAGGTTCACAGCCCAATCAGCCCCAGCATTTT	CASSEGSQPNQPQHF
NA	13	TRBV18	TRBJ2-7	TRBD1	TGTGCCAGCTCGGGACAGGGAGGTTACGAGCAGTACTTC	CASSGQGGYEQYF
few	14	TRBV27	TRBJ1-1	NA	TGTGCCAGCAGTAGGAGGGGGGGGAACACTGAAGCTTTCTTT	CASSRRGGNTEAFF
NA	15	TRBV9	TRBJ1-4	NA	TGTGCCAGCAGCGTAGCTGAGGGGGGGAATGAAAAACTGTTTTTT	CASSVAEGGNEKLFF
few	15	TRBV30	TRBJ1-4	NA	TGTGCCTGGAGGGGGTCGGGACACGGGAATGAAAAACTGTTTTTT	CAWRGSGHGNEKLFF
NA	15	TRBV27	TRBJ2-3	NA	TGTGCCAGCAGTTTAGAGGGATGGCGGACAGATACGCAGTATTTT	CASSLEGWRTDTQYF
NA	14	TRBV19	TRBJ2-7	NA	TGTGCCAGTAGTATGCGAGACCCCGGCGGGGAGCAGTACTTC	CASSMRDPGGEQYF
NA	23	TRBV30	TRBJ2-1	NA	TGTGCCTGGAGCCCTGGTTATCCGACCACTATGAGCGGTTGGAGGAGCTCCTACAATGAGCAGTTCTTC	CAWSPGYPTTMSGWRSSYNEQFF
NA	16	TRBV28	TRBJ2-7	TRBD1	TGTGCCAGCAGTTTAACCCCGGGACAGGGGTACCACGAGCAGTACTTC	CASSLTPGQGYHEQYF
NA	16	TRBV6-4	TRBJ2-3	TRBD2	TGTGCCAGCAGTGACTCTATGGGAGGGAGCACAGATACGCAGTATTTT	CASSDSMGGSTDTQYF
NA	15	TRBV7-2	TRBJ2-1	TRBD2	TGTGCCAGCAGTTTAGCAGCGGGAGTTTACAATGAGCAGTTCTTC	CASSLAAGVYNEQFF
NA	16	TRBV10-2	TRBJ2-1	TRBD2	TGCGCCAGCAGCCTAGTCGGGCTAGCGGAGGACAATGAGCAGTTCTTC	CASSLVGLAEDNEQFF
NA	13	TRBV28	TRBJ2-7	TRBD2	TGTGCCAGCGTTCTAGCGGGGAGATTCCATCAGTACTTC	CASVLAGRFHQYF
NA	14	TRBV19	TRBJ1-1	NA	TGTGCCAGTAGTGCCGGACTCGGTCCCTCAATTGAAGTATTT	CASSAGLGPSIEVF
few	16	TRBV27	TRBJ1-5	TRBD1	TGTGCCAGCAGCTGGGGGACAGGTTCGCCCAATCAGCCCCAGCATTTT	CASSWGTGSPNQPQHF
NA	15	TRBV7-2	TRBJ1-5	NA	TGTGCCAGCAGCCCCGGGACAATGGGCAATCAGCCCCAGCATTTT	CASSPGTMGNQPQHF
few	13	TRBV29-1	TRBJ2-7	TRBD1	TGCAGCGTCGTACCAGGGGGCGGCTACGAGCAGTACTTC	CSVVPGGGYEQYF
NA	15	TRBV7-2	TRBJ2-7	NA	TGTGCCAGCAGCTTAGCGCGGGATCGGTTCTATGAGCAGTACTTC	CASSLARDRFYEQYF
once	14	TRBV25-1	TRBJ2-1	TRBD2	TGTGCCAGCAGTGGTAGCGGGAGGAACTATGAGCAGTTCTTC	CASSGSGRNYEQFF
NA	15	TRBV7-3	TRBJ2-3	NA	TGTGCCAGCAGCTCGACCGGGTCAAACACAGATACGCAGTATTTT	CASSSTGSNTDTQYF
NA	13	TRBV2	TRBJ1-1	NA	TGTGCCAGCTCCCGGGACATGAACACTGAAGCTTTCTTT	CASSRDMNTEAFF